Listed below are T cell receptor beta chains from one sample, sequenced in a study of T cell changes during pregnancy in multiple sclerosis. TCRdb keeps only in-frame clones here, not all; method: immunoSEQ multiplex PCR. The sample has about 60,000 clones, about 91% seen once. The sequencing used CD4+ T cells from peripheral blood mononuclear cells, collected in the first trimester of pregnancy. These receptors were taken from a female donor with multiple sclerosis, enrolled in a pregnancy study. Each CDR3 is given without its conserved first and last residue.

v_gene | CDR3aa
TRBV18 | ASSPSTGGQPQH
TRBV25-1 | ASSELGVTSPYNEQF
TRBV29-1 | SVRANRVPGELF
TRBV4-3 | ASSVGLSTEAF
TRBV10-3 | AISVGTSPSETQY
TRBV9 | ASSATGVYNEQF
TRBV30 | AWRTSSYNEQF
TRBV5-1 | ASSPQGGESYEQY
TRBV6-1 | ASRQDPDTQY
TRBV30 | AWSGQGVQY
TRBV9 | ASSPSGQGGIGEQY
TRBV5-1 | ASRYSERNEQY
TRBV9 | ASSVVAGGQETQY
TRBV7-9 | ASSTPSTGELF